The source of this T cell receptor beta chain is a study of neurological immune-mediated disorders. Study-wide results and limits: HTLV-1-associated myelopathy showed the most TCR clonal expansion; multiple sclerosis the least, below healthy controls.

The cDNA came from 5'RACE with 10-nucleotide random UMIs. TCRdb used MiXCR to reprocess the 5' RACE reads, holding one entry per CDR3 protein. The table shows 71,000 or so distinct CDR3 sequences, with roughly 13% occurring only once. Time point of the sample: longitudinal time-point 1 (baseline). V lost 6 bases and J lost 2, with 16 bases in between. Germline-derived CDR1 and CDR2 are DFQATT and SNEGSKA (reference sequence). CDR3 length: 14 residues. This clonotype has a count of ten or more. Its antigen remains unidentified. This TCR came from a female donor with HTLV-1-associated myelopathy (HAM/TSP). J is TRBJ2-5 and V is TRBV20-1, with D uncertain. What was sequenced was PBMCs. The CDR3 spells CSAVSRQAQETQYF. For the CDR3, the DNA is TGCAGTGCAGTCTCCCGCCAGGCACAAGAGACCCAGTACTTC.